This T cell receptor beta chain was sequenced during a study of shared clonotypes between healthy human individuals. Broader study findings: Clonotype sharing across donors was expected to vary with sequencing depth.

Worth noting for this clone: Its antigen is currently unknown.

Naive CD8 cells were CD45RO-negative, positively selected for CCR7, excluding terminally differentiated effector memory CD45RA+ cells. Donors comprised only Caucasian adults living in Nashville, Tennessee. The germline gives CDR1 KGHSH, CDR2 LQKENI. Trimming at V came to 2 bases and at J to 8 bases, leaving 9 bases not matched to a gene. This CDR3 region has 15 residues. The data were produced by immunoSEQ multiplex PCR, yet TCRdb's version contains in-frame clones alone and is incomplete. The table lists 560,000 or so clones, 95% to 97% of them singletons. The sequenced sample was naive CD8+ T cells sorted from blood. This receptor was identified in a woman aged 25 to 39 in good health. The V gene is TRBV18, the J gene TRBJ2-1, with 7 bases matching TRBD2. The CDR3 DNA reads TGTGCCAGCTCACCATCTGAGACTAGCAGCTATGAGCAGTTCTTC. Translation gives CASSPSETSSYEQFF. Full variable domain (missing parts from reference TRBV18 and TRBJ2-1): NAGVMQNPRHLVRRRGQEARLRCSPMKGHSHVYWYRQLPEEGLKFMVYLQKENIIDESGMPKERFSAEFPKEGPSILRIQQVVRGDSAAYFCASSPSETSSYEQFFGPGTRLTVL.